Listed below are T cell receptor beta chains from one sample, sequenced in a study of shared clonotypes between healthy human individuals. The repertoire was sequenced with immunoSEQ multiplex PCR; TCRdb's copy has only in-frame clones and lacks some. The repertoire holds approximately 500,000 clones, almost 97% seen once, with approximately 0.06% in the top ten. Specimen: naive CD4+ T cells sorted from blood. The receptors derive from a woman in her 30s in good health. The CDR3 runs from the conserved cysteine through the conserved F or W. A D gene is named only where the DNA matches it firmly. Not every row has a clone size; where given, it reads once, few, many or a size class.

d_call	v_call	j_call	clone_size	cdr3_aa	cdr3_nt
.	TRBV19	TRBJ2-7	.	CASSLGLGAYEQYF	TGTGCCAGTAGTTTAGGGCTGGGGGCCTACGAGCAGTACTTC
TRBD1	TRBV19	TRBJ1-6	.	CASTLLWEPDRGNSPLHF	TGTGCCAGTACCCTTCTTTGGGAACCAGACAGGGGTAATTCACCCCTCCACTTT
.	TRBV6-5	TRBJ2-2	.	CASRREPGELFF	TGTGCCAGCAGACGGGAGCCCGGGGAGCTGTTTTTT
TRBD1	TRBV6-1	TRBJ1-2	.	CASSETGDYGYTF	TGTGCCAGCAGTGAAACAGGGGACTATGGCTACACCTTC
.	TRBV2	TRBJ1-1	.	CLHKSRMNTEAFF	TGTCTCCACAAGTCTAGAATGAACACTGAAGCTTTCTTT
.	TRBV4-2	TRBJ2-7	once	CASSQDPDSYEQYF	TGTGCCAGCAGCCAAGATCCTGATTCCTACGAGCAGTACTTC
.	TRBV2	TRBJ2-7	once	CASSETSPEQYF	TGTGCCAGCAGTGAAACTAGTCCCGAGCAGTACTTC
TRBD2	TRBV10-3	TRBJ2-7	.	CAIGTSGNYEQYF	TGTGCCATTGGGACTAGCGGGAATTACGAGCAGTACTTC
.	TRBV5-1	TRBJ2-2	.	CASGTSFQGYGELFF	TGCGCCAGCGGGACTTCCTTTCAGGGTTACGGGGAGCTGTTTTTT
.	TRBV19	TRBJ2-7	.	CASSRKGGELYEQYF	TGTGCCAGTAGTCGGAAGGGCGGGGAACTCTACGAGCAGTACTTC
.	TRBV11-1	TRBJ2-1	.	CASSFSGSSYNEQFF	TGTGCCAGCAGCTTTAGCGGTAGCTCCTACAATGAGCAGTTCTTC
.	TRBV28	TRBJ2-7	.	CASSSSYGVGYEQYF	TGTGCCAGCAGTTCATCCTACGGAGTCGGCTACGAGCAGTACTTC
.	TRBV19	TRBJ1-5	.	CASSVETPNQPQHF	TGTGCCAGTAGCGTTGAGACTCCGAATCAGCCCCAGCATTTT
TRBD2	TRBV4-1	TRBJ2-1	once	CASSPRLAGGNEQFF	TGCGCCAGCAGCCCAAGACTAGCGGGAGGGAATGAGCAGTTCTTC
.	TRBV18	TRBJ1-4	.	CASSPGATNEKLFF	TGTGCCAGCTCACCGGGGGCGACTAATGAAAAACTGTTTTTT
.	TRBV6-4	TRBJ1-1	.	CASSDSWGGAFF	TGTGCCAGCAGTGACTCGTGGGGGGGAGCTTTCTTT
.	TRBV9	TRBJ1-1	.	CASSVQGMNTEAFF	TGTGCCAGCAGCGTACAGGGGATGAACACTGAAGCTTTCTTT
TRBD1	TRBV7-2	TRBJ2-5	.	CASSSGTAETQYF	TGTGCCAGCAGCTCAGGGACAGCGGAGACCCAGTACTTC
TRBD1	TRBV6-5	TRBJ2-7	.	CASSYFDRVSYEQYF	TGTGCCAGCAGTTATTTCGACAGGGTCTCCTACGAGCAGTACTTC
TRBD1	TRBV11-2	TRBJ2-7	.	CASSLAWTGIHEQYF	TGTGCCAGCAGCTTAGCTTGGACAGGGATCCACGAGCAGTACTTC
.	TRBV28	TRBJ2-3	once	CASSSIGRRTDTQYF	TGTGCCAGCAGTTCTATAGGGCGACGCACAGATACGCAGTATTTT
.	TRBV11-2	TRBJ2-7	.	CASSLAAYYEQYF	TGTGCCAGCAGCTTAGCGGCATACTACGAGCAGTACTTC
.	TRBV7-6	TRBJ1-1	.	CASSPQQGSFSTEAFF	TGTGCCAGCAGCCCCCAGCAGGGCAGCTTTTCCACTGAAGCTTTCTTT
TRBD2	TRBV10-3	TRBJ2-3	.	CAIAAGETDTQYF	TGTGCCATCGCGGCGGGAGAGACAGATACGCAGTATTTT
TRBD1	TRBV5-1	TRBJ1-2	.	CASSWTGNYGYTF	TGCGCCAGCAGCTGGACAGGGAACTATGGCTACACCTTC
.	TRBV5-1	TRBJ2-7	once	CASSRVEELGEQYF	TGCGCCAGCAGCCGAGTGGAGGAGTTGGGGGAGCAGTACTTC
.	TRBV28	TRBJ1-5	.	CASSTPHLQGGNQPQHF	TGTGCCAGCAGTACCCCGCACCTTCAGGGTGGCAATCAGCCCCAGCATTTT
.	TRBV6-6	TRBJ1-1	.	CASSYTPGGNTEAFF	TGTGCCAGCAGTTACACCCCCGGAGGGAACACTGAAGCTTTCTTT
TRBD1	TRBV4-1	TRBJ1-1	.	CASSHPQGASTEAFF	TGCGCCAGCAGCCACCCGCAGGGGGCAAGCACTGAAGCTTTCTTT
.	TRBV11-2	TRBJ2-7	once	CASSFQTLRATYEQYF	TGTGCCAGCAGCTTTCAGACCTTAAGGGCTACCTACGAGCAGTACTTC
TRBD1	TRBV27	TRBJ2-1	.	CASSSYRDRGLYEQFF	TGTGCCAGCAGTTCCTACCGGGACAGGGGGCTGTATGAGCAGTTCTTC
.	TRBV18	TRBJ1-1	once	CASSHIVEHTEAFF	TGTGCCAGCTCCCACATTGTGGAACACACTGAAGCTTTCTTT
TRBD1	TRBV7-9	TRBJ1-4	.	CASSLGQLNEKLFF	TGTGCCAGTAGCCTGGGACAGCTTAATGAAAAACTGTTTTTT
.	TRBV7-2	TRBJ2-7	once	CASSLLETYEQYF	TGTGCCAGCAGCTTACTAGAAACCTACGAGCAGTACTTC
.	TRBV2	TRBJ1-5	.	CASSATNSNQPQHF	TGTGCCAGCAGTGCGACCAATAGCAATCAGCCCCAGCATTTT
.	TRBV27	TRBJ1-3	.	CASRGVVGNTIYF	TGTGCCAGCAGAGGGGTTGTCGGAAACACCATATATTTT
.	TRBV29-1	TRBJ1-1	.	CSVGLNTEAFF	TGCAGCGTTGGATTGAACACTGAAGCTTTCTTT
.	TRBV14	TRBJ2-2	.	CASSRHPPRTGELFF	TGTGCCAGCAGCCGACACCCTCCACGCACCGGGGAGCTGTTTTTT
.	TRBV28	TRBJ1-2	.	CASRDNNYGYTF	TGTGCCAGCAGAGACAACAACTATGGCTACACCTTC
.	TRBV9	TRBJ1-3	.	CASSVGGTDTIYF	TGTGCCAGCAGCGTAGGAGGGACTGACACCATATATTTT
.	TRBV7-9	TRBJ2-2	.	CASSFESSGRVTGELFF	TGTGCCAGCAGCTTCGAATCTTCCGGGAGAGTCACCGGGGAGCTGTTTTTT
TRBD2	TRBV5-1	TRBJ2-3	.	CASSLAGTSGRAATDTQYF	TGCGCCAGCAGCTTGGCAGGGACTAGCGGGAGGGCCGCCACAGATACGCAGTATTTT
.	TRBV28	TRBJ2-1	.	CASRRRRDFNYNEQFF	TGTGCCAGCAGGCGACGCCGGGACTTCAATTACAATGAGCAGTTCTTC
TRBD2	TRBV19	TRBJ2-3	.	CASSRLAGVGGGTDTQYF	TGTGCCAGTAGCCGACTAGCGGGAGTCGGGGGGGGCACAGATACGCAGTATTTT
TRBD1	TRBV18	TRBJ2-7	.	CASSPGTGPSYEQYF	TGTGCCAGCTCACCCGGGACAGGGCCTTCCTACGAGCAGTACTTC
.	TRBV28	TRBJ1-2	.	CASRLSGYGYTF	TGTGCCAGCAGATTGTCAGGGTATGGCTACACCTTC
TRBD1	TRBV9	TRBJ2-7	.	CASYLRDRGRGEQYF	TGTGCCAGTTACCTCCGGGACAGGGGGCGAGGCGAGCAGTACTTC
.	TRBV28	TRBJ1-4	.	CATIRGTNEKLFF	TGTGCCACCATAAGGGGGACTAATGAAAAACTGTTTTTT
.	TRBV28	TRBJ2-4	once	CASSPVIIAKNIQYF	TGTGCCAGCAGCCCCGTAATCATAGCCAAAAACATTCAGTACTTC
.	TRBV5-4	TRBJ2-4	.	CASSLRAGETGDIQYF	TGTGCCAGCAGCTTGCGCGCAGGTGAAACCGGGGACATTCAGTACTTC
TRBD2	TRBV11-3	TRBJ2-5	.	CASSGLAGQETQYF	TGTGCCAGCAGCGGGTTAGCGGGGCAAGAGACCCAGTACTTC
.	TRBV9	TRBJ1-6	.	CASTQARGFDSPLHF	TGTGCCAGCACTCAAGCGCGGGGTTTCGATTCACCCCTCCACTTT
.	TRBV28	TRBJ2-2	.	CASSFPTGSGFDTGELFF	TGTGCCAGCAGTTTCCCTACAGGGTCCGGTTTTGACACCGGGGAGCTGTTTTTT
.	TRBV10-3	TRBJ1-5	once	CAISEWADYSNQPQHF	TGTGCCATCAGTGAGTGGGCAGATTATAGCAATCAGCCCCAGCATTTT
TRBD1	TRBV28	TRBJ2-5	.	CASSPRDRIGVETQYF	TGTGCCAGCAGTCCCCGGGACAGGATAGGCGTAGAGACCCAGTACTTC
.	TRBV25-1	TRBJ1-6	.	CASSQEGSPLHF	TGTGCCAGCAGCCAAGAGGGATCACCCCTCCACTTT
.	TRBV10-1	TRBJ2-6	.	CASSEGGSKASGANVLTF	TGCGCCAGCAGTGAGGGGGGCTCTAAGGCCTCTGGGGCCAACGTCCTGACTTTC